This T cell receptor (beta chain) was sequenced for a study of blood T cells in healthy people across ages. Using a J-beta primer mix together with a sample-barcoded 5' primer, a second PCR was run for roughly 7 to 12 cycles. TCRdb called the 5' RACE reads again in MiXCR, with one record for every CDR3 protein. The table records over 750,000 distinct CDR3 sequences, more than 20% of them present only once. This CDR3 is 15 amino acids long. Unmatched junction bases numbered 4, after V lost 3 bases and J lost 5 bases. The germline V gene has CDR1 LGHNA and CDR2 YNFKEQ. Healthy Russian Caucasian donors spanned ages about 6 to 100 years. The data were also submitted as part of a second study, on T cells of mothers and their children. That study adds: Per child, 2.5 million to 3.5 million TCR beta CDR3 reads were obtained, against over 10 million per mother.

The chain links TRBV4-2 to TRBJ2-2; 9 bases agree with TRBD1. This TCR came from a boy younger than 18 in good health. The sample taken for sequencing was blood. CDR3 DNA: TGTGCCAGCAGCCAGGGACAGGGATTAACCGGGGAGCTGTTTTTT. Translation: CASSQGQGLTGELFF.